These T cell receptor beta chains were read from a single sample in a study of regulatory T cells in long-lasting Graves disease. TCRdb re-called the multiplex PCR reads with MiXCR, one entry per CDR3 protein. The sample consists of hundreds of thousands of distinct CDR3 sequences, roughly a fifth of them appearing once. The specimen comprised peripheral blood mononuclear cells (PBMCs), sampled when the disease was refractory, from a patient treated with antithyroid drugs. Source of these receptors: a female donor with Graves disease. CDR3s include the opening cysteine and the closing phenylalanine or tryptophan. The order of the fields is D gene, J gene, clone size, V gene, CDR3 DNA, CDR3 protein. A D gene is named only where the DNA matches it firmly. Not every row has a clone size; where given, it reads once, few, many or a size class.

>TRBD1|TRBJ1-4|few|TRBV20-1
TGCAGTGCTGGACTGACAGGGGGGGAAAAACTGTTTTTT
CSAGLTGGEKLFF
>.|TRBJ2-1|few|TRBV11-2
TGTGCCAGCAGCTTAGCTGGGCTCGATAATGAGCAGTTCTTC
CASSLAGLDNEQFF
>TRBD2|TRBJ2-7|many|TRBV12-3/TRBV12-4
TGTGCCAGCGGGGGGGGAACCTACGAGCAGTACTTC
CASGGGTYEQYF
>.|TRBJ1-1|.|TRBV5-1
TGCGCCAGCAGCTTCATATCAGGCCGGGGCACTGAAGCTTTCTTT
CASSFISGRGTEAFF
>TRBD1|TRBJ1-1|few|TRBV14
TGTGCCAGCAGCCAAGCTCCGGGACAGATGAACACTGAAGCTTTCTTT
CASSQAPGQMNTEAFF
>.|TRBJ2-2|.|TRBV4-1
TGCGCCAGCAGGCCTCTAGGTTCCCGGCGGGGCACCGGGGAGCTGTTTTTT
CASRPLGSRRGTGELFF
>.|TRBJ1-6|.|TRBV6-2/TRBV6-3
TGTGCCAGCAGTTACTCGGACACCTATAATTCACCCTTCCACTTT
CASSYSDTYNSPFHF
>.|TRBJ1-5|.|TRBV6-2/TRBV6-3
TGTGCCAGCAGTTTCCGGGCCCGGGGCAATCAGCCCCAGCATTTT
CASSFRARGNQPQHF
>.|TRBJ1-5|few|TRBV6-1
TGTGCCAGCACTTCGGGCAATCAGCCCCAGCATTTT
CASTSGNQPQHF
>TRBD1|TRBJ1-6|.|TRBV27
TGTGCCAGCAGTTTAGGTGGGACAGAGGCCTATTACAATTCACCCCTCCACTTT
CASSLGGTEAYYNSPLHF
>TRBD2|TRBJ2-2|.|TRBV19
TGTGCCAGTAATGGGGGGGTGGCCGGGGAGCTGTTTTTT
CASNGGVAGELFF
>.|TRBJ1-5|many|TRBV11-2
TGTGCCAGCAGAGCTTATGGTCAGGGTGAGTGCAATCAGCCCCAGCATTTT
CASRAYGQGECNQPQHF
>TRBD1|TRBJ1-2|many|TRBV15
TGTGCCACCAGCAGAGCCGGGACAGGAATGCTTCGGGGCTATGGCTACACCTTC
CATSRAGTGMLRGYGYTF
>TRBD2|TRBJ2-5|many|TRBV20-1
TGCAGTGCTACCGGGACTAGCGGGAGCGGGGAGACCCAGTACTTC
CSATGTSGSGETQYF
>TRBD1|TRBJ2-3|few|TRBV7-2
TGTGCCAGCAGTCTCAGACAGGGTCGCACAGATACGCAGTATTTT
CASSLRQGRTDTQYF
>.|TRBJ2-5|many|TRBV20-1
TGCAGTGCTAGAGGCGAGACCCAGTACTTC
CSARGETQYF
>.|TRBJ1-1|.|TRBV14
TGTGCCAGCAGCCATCTGGGGGAGACTGAAGCTTTCTTT
CASSHLGETEAFF
>TRBD1|TRBJ1-5|many|TRBV28
TGTGCCAGCAGTTTAACCCGACAGGGTAATCAGCCCCAGCATTTT
CASSLTRQGNQPQHF
>.|TRBJ2-6|many|TRBV2
TGTGCCAGCAGTGAAGACAGGGCTGGGGCCAACGTCCTGACTTTC
CASSEDRAGANVLTF
>.|TRBJ2-2|many|TRBV6-2/TRBV6-3
TGTGCCAGCAAAGGACAGCACACCGGGGAGCTGTTTTTT
CASKGQHTGELFF
>TRBD1|TRBJ2-3|.|TRBV28
TGTGCCAGCACCTTTGGGACAGGGGAGACAGATACGCAGTATTTT
CASTFGTGETDTQYF
>.|TRBJ2-1|.|TRBV7-6
TGTGCCAGCAGCGAAACCGGGACTCCCTACAATGAGCAGTTCTTC
CASSETGTPYNEQFF
>TRBD1|TRBJ1-3|.|TRBV11-3
TGTGCCAGCAGCTTGTCACAGGGGGCCAACACCATATATTTT
CASSLSQGANTIYF
>.|TRBJ2-7|many|TRBV11-1
TGTGCCAGCAGCTTGGGGACGGACAAGTACTTC
CASSLGTDKYF
>TRBD2|TRBJ2-2|many|TRBV12-5
TGTGCTAGTGGTTTGGCTTCTAGCGGAAAGAACACCGGGGAGCTGTTTTTT
CASGLASSGKNTGELFF
>TRBD2|TRBJ2-2|.|TRBV20-1
TGCAGTGCTAGAGAACCGCTAGCGGGATACACCGGGGAGCTGTTTTTT
CSAREPLAGYTGELFF
>.|TRBJ1-6|.|TRBV4-1
TGCGCCAGCAGGCCCACCGGGCCGGGCTCCTATAATTCACCCCTCCACTTT
CASRPTGPGSYNSPLHF
>TRBD1|TRBJ1-5|.|TRBV19
TGTGCCAGTAGTACAGGGGGTCGGAGCAATCAGCCCCAGCATTTT
CASSTGGRSNQPQHF
>.|TRBJ2-7|few|TRBV30
TGTGCCTGGAGCGGAGCGGAAGGAGGCGAGCAGTACTTC
CAWSGAEGGEQYF
>TRBD1|TRBJ2-7|many|TRBV6-2/TRBV6-3
TGTGCCAGCAGTTACTCGAAGGGGACAGGGCTGTACGAGCAGTACTTC
CASSYSKGTGLYEQYF
>.|TRBJ1-1|.|TRBV6-1
TGTGCCAGCACCCCCGTCGGGGGACGGACTGAAGCTTTCTTT
CASTPVGGRTEAFF
>.|TRBJ1-2|many|TRBV28
TGTGCCAGCAGTTTATGGACTCTCGGACGATTAAACTATGGCTACACCTTC
CASSLWTLGRLNYGYTF
>.|TRBJ1-5|few|TRBV7-2
TGTGCCAGCAGCCCGGGACTTGGGGGGCGAGGTCAGCCCCAGCATTTT
CASSPGLGGRGQPQHF
>TRBD1|TRBJ1-1|many|TRBV10-3
TGTGCCATCCAGGGGGACAGTCCTGAAGCTTTCTTT
CAIQGDSPEAFF
>TRBD2|TRBJ2-5|many|TRBV7-9
TGTGCCAGCAGCTTAGCTAGCGGGCCAGGGGAGACCCAGTACTTC
CASSLASGPGETQYF
>.|TRBJ2-2|few|TRBV19
TGTGCCAGCGAGGGCATGGACAGTGCGAACACCGGGGAGCTGTTTTTT
CASEGMDSANTGELFF
>.|TRBJ1-1|many|TRBV5-1
TGCGCCAGCAGCCAGATCACGACAGCTAGCATGAACACTGAAGCTTTCTTT
CASSQITTASMNTEAFF
>.|TRBJ1-2|once|TRBV6-9
TGTGCCTGCAGTTCAAGACGGAACTATGGCTACACCTTC
CACSSRRNYGYTF
>.|TRBJ2-7|.|TRBV27
TGTGCCAGCACCTATAGGGGGGGCCGCGAGCAGTACTTC
CASTYRGGREQYF
>.|TRBJ1-1|many|TRBV20-1
TGCAGTGCTCCCCATCCCGGTGGGAACACTGAAGCTTTCTTT
CSAPHPGGNTEAFF
>.|TRBJ2-7|many|TRBV28
TGTGCCAGCAGTTTTAGTGCGAAGGACGAGCAGTACTTC
CASSFSAKDEQYF
>.|TRBJ2-7|many|TRBV7-2
TGTGCCAGCAGCTTAAGTGGGGTAAGGCACGAGCAGTACTTC
CASSLSGVRHEQYF
>.|TRBJ1-2|.|TRBV4-3
TGCGCCAGCAGCCAAGAGGGGATCTGGGGCTACACCTTC
CASSQEGIWGYTF
>.|TRBJ2-7|few|TRBV20-1
TGCAGTGCTAGTTTTACAAGGGATGCTACCTACGAGCAGTACTTC
CSASFTRDATYEQYF
>.|TRBJ2-2|.|TRBV7-9
TGTGCCAGCAGCTACTGGCCCCTACTGGCCGGGGAGCTGTTTTTT
CASSYWPLLAGELFF
>TRBD1|TRBJ1-2|many|TRBV5-1
TGCGCCAGCAGCGGACGGGACAGGGTCTATGGCTACACCTTC
CASSGRDRVYGYTF
>.|TRBJ2-2|.|TRBV29-1
TGCAGCGTATATCTCAGAAACACCGGGGAGCTGTTTTTT
CSVYLRNTGELFF
>TRBD1|TRBJ1-6|many|TRBV30
TGTGCCTGGAGTGTAGGACAGGGCTATAATTCACCCCTCCACTTT
CAWSVGQGYNSPLHF
>.|TRBJ2-2|few|TRBV3-1
TGTGCCAGCAGTGCACTAAGAACCGGGGAGCTGTTTTTT
CASSALRTGELFF
>TRBD2|TRBJ2-2|.|TRBV28
TGTGCCAGCACCGTGGGAGGGGTGTGGACCGAGGAGCTGTTTTTT
CASTVGGVWTEELFF
>TRBD1|TRBJ2-7|.|TRBV11-3
TGTGCCAGCAGTTACGGGACAGCGGAGCAGTACTTC
CASSYGTAEQYF
>TRBD2|TRBJ2-7|medium-sized|TRBV11-2
TGTGCCAGCAGCCCCGGGACTAGCGGGAACTACGAGCAGTACTTC
CASSPGTSGNYEQYF
>.|TRBJ2-7|few|TRBV10-3
TGTGCCATCAGTGCGCTCTCCTACGAGCAGTACTTC
CAISALSYEQYF
>.|TRBJ1-1|few|TRBV19
TGTGCCAGTAGATCGGTCCAGAACACTGAAGCTTTCTTT
CASRSVQNTEAFF
>.|TRBJ2-5|.|TRBV4-1
TGCGCCAGCTCGGCCCCACGGGGGCAAGTCGGAGAGACCCAGTACTTC
CASSAPRGQVGETQYF
>.|TRBJ1-4|many|TRBV28
TGTGCCAGCAGCCTCGTAGAAAAACTGTTTTTT
CASSLVEKLFF
>.|TRBJ1-3|.|TRBV6-1
TGTGCCAGCAGTAGCTTAGAGTCTGGAAACACCATATATTTT
CASSSLESGNTIYF
>.|TRBJ2-7|many|TRBV7-2
TGTGCCAGCAGCTCCCACTACGAGCAGTACTTC
CASSSHYEQYF
>.|TRBJ2-7|.|TRBV20-1
TGCAGTGTCTCCATGGCGGTCTCCTACGAGCAGCACTTC
CSVSMAVSYEQHF